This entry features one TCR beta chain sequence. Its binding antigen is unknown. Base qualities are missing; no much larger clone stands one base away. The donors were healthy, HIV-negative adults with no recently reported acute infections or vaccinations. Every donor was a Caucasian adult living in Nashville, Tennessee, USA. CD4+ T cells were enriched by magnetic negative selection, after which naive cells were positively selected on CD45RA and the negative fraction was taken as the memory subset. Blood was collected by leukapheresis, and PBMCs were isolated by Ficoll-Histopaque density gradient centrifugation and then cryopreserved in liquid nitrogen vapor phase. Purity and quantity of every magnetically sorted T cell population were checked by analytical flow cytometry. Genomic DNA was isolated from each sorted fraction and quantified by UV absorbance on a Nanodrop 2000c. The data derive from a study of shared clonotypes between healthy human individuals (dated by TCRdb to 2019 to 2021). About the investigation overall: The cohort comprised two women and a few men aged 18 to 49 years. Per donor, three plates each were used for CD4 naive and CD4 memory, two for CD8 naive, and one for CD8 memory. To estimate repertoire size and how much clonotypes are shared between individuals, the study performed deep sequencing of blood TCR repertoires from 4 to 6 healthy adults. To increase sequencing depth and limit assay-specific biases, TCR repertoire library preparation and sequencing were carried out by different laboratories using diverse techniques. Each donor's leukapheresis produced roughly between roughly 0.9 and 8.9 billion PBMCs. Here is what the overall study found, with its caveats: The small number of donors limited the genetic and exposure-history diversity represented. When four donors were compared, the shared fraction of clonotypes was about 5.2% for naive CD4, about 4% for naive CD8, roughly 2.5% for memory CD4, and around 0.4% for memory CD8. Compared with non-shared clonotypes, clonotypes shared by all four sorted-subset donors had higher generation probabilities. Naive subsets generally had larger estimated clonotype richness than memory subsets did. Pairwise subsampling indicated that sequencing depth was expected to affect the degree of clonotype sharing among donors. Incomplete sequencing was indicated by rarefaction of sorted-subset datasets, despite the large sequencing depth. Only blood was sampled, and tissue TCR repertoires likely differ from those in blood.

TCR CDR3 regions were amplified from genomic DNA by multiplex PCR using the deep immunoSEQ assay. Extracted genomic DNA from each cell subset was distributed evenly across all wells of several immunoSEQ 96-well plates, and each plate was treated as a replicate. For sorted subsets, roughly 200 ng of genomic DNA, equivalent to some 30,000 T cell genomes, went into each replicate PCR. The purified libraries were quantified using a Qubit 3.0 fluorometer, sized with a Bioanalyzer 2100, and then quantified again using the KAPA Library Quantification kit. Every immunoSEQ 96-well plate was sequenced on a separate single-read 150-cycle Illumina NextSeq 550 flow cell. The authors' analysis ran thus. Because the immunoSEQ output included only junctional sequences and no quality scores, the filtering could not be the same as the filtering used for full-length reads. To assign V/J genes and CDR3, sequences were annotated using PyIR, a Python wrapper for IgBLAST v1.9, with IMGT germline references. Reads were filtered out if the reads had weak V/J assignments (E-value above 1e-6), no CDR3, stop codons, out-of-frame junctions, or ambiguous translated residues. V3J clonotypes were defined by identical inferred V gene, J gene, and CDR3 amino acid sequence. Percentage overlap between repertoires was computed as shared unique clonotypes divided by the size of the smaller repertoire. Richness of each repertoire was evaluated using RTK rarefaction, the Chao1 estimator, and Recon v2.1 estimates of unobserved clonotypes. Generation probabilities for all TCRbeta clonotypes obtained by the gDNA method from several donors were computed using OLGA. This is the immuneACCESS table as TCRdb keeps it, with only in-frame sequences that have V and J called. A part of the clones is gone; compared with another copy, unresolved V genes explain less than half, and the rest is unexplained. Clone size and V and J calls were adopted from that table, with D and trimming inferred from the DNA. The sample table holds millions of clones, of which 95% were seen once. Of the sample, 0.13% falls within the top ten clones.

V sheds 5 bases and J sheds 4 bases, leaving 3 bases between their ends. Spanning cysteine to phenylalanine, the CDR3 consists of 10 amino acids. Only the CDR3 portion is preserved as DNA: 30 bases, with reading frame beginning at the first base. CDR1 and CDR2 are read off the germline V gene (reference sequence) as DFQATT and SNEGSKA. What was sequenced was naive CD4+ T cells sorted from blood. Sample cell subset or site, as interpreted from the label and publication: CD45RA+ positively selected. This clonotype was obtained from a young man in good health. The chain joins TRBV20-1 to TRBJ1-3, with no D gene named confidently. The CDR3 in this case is CSAGGNTIYF. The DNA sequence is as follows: TGCAGTGCTGGCGGAAACACCATATATTTT.